The 29 T cell receptor beta chains reported below all come from one sample, sequenced in a study of cytomegalovirus exposure and HLA in healthy donors. It was with 60 Vbeta and 13 Jbeta primers that the PCR ran. Assay used: immunoSEQ multiplex PCR; TCRdb lists only in-frame clones, some missing. The sample lists under 200,000 clones; roughly 78% were seen once. Sequencing was performed on PBMCs. These receptors were taken from a man in his forties or fifties in good health and CMV-seronegative.

The chain has TRBV29-1 and TRBJ2-1; 9 bases match TRBD2. Trimming removed 4 bases from V and 3 bases from J; junction bases left unmatched: 4. The CDR3 runs 14 residues. The germline CDR1 and CDR2 sequences are SQVTM and ANQGSEA. Here the CDR3 DNA reads TGCAGCGTTGTGAGCGGGAGGTTCTACAATGAGCAGTTCTTC. Translation: CSVVSGRFYNEQFF.

This rearrangement joins TRBV27 to TRBJ2-7; D remains unclear. Trimming removed 3 bases at V and 1 base at J, with 7 bases between. This CDR3 spans 13 amino acids. From germline, CDR1 is MNHEY and CDR2 SMNVEV (reference sequence). CDR3 in amino acids: CASSFSRSYEQYF. In DNA, the CDR3 is TGTGCCAGCAGTTTTAGTCGATCCTACGAGCAGTACTTC.

This rearrangement joins TRBV25-1 to TRBJ2-5, with a possible D match to TRBD1 (5 bases). Trimming left V 3 bases short and J 3 bases short, with 11 bases between. CDR3 length equals 14 residues. CDR1 is MGHDK, CDR2 SYGVNS, per germline. The CDR3 is CASSESGMKETQYF. For the CDR3, the DNA is TGTGCCAGCAGTGAGTCAGGGATGAAAGAGACCCAGTACTTC.

This sequence joins TRBV6-5 and TRBJ2-5; 12 bases match TRBD2. Germline-derived CDR1 and CDR2 are MNHEY and SVGAGI. The trim removed 2 bases at V and 6 bases at J, leaving 7 bases unmatched. There are 16 residues in the CDR3. CDR3 DNA sequence: TGTGCCAGCAGTTACGATGAGACTAGCGGGAGAAAGACCCAGTACTTC. Its translation is CASSYDETSGRKTQYF.

This chain joins TRBV18 and TRBJ1-2; 9 bases are a match to TRBD1. The CDR3 covers 17 residues. Looked up from germline, CDR1 is KGHSH and CDR2 is LQKENI. V dropped 5 bases and J dropped 4; count of bases not matched to a gene: 14. The DNA for the CDR3 is TGTGCCAGCTCAAGAGACCCCGGGACAGGGTACCGCTATGGCTACACCTTC. As protein: CASSRDPGTGYRYGYTF.

This chain connects TRBV7-2 to TRBJ2-7; 11 positions agree with TRBD2. V was pared by 5 bases and J by 6 bases, with 9 bases of the junction left unmatched. CDR1 is SGHTA, CDR2 FQGNSA, per germline. The CDR3 spans 15 residues. CDR3 amino acids: CASSASLAGVSEQYF. CDR3 DNA sequence: TGTGCCAGCAGCGCCTCACTAGCGGGAGTCTCCGAGCAGTACTTC.

As for this clone: A read error may account for a junction end that differs from germline. This sequence joins TRBV28 and TRBJ2-5; 8 bases match TRBD2. Germline-derived CDR1 and CDR2 are MDHEN and SYDVKM. The CDR3 totals 12 residues. CDR3 residues: CASSPLLGGGNF. DNA for the CDR3: TGTGCCAGCAGCCCTCTACTCGGCGGGGGGAACTTC.

This rearrangement joins TRBV5-1 to TRBJ2-4; 9 nucleotides line up with TRBD2. The ends lost 5 bases at V and 7 bases at J; junction bases unmatched: 7. This CDR3 spans 14 amino acids. In germline, CDR1 is SGHRS, CDR2 YFSETQ. The CDR3 reads CASRLSGSENIQYF. Here the CDR3 DNA reads TGCGCCAGCAGACTTAGCGGGAGTGAGAACATTCAGTACTTC. Full variable domain (rest looked up from reference TRBV5-1 and TRBJ2-4): KAGVTQTPRYLIKTRGQQVTLSCSPISGHRSVSWYQQTPGQGLQFLFEYFSETQRNKGNFPGRFSGRQFSNSRSEMNVSTLELGDSALYLCASRLSGSENIQYFGAGTRLSVL.

This clone was counted a few times. This chain links TRBV18 with TRBJ2-3; 8 bases are shared with TRBD2. V lost 5 bases, J lost 2 bases, and 9 bases stayed unmatched. Germline CDR1 KGHSH, CDR2 LQKENI. The CDR3 sequence is 16 residues long. The CDR3 spells CASSAITSGHTDTQYF. The CDR3 DNA reads as TGTGCCAGCTCAGCTATAACTAGCGGACACACAGATACGCAGTATTTT. Variable domain in full (rest from reference TRBV18 and TRBJ2-3): NAGVMQNPRHLVRRRGQEARLRCSPMKGHSHVYWYRQLPEEGLKFMVYLQKENIIDESGMPKERFSAEFPKEGPSILRIQQVVRGDSAAYFCASSAITSGHTDTQYFGPGTRLTVL.

This clone showed up just once. The CDR3 coding sequence is TGCGCCAGCAGCTTGGAAGGTGGGGCCCTGAACACTGAAGCTTTCTTT. It is translated as CASSLEGGALNTEAFF. V is TRBV5-1 and J is TRBJ1-1, with D perhaps TRBD1 (5 bases). V lost 0 bases and J 0 bases, leaving 12 bases between the germline ends. The CDR3 spans 16 residues. Germline V gives CDR1 SGHRS, CDR2 YFSETQ.

The V call is TRBV4-1, the J call TRBJ2-5; 7 bases are shared with TRBD2. The CDR3 sequence is 15 residues long. The germline gives CDR1 MGHRA, CDR2 YSYEKL. V was clipped by 4 bases and J by 2 bases; unmatched bases: 7. The CDR3 reads CASSRILAVQETQYF. Written as DNA, the CDR3 is TGCGCCAGCAGCCGGATTCTAGCGGTACAAGAGACCCAGTACTTC.

This clone occurred a few times. Written as DNA, the CDR3 is TGTGCCAGCAGTTTCGCCGGACAGGGGTCGGGGGAGCAGTACTTC. This gives the protein CASSFAGQGSGEQYF. The chain carries TRBV6-5 and TRBJ2-7; 9 positions match TRBD1. V lost 4 bases to trimming and J lost 7 bases; unmatched junction nucleotides: 11. Germline loops: CDR1 MNHEY, CDR2 SVGAGI. CDR3 length: 15 amino acids.

V gene TRBV14 combines with J gene TRBJ2-1; TRBD2 agrees at 10 bases. Germline V gene lookup returns CDR1 SGHDN and CDR2 FVKESK. CDR3 length: 17 amino acids. Trimming at V came to 1 base and at J to 3 bases, leaving 6 bases not matched to a gene. The CDR3 is CASSQGSLAGVYNEQFF. In DNA, the CDR3 is TGTGCCAGCAGCCAAGGGTCCCTAGCGGGGGTCTACAATGAGCAGTTCTTC.

The gene calls are TRBV12-5 and TRBJ2-2; D not certain. Trimming removed 6 bases from V and 6 bases from J, with 11 bases in between. The CDR3 totals 13 residues. The germline V gene has CDR1 LGHNT and CDR2 FRNRAP. The CDR3 nucleotides are TGTGCTAGTGGCATAGATTCGGCCGGGGAGCTGTTTTTT. Translating it yields CASGIDSAGELFF.

V gene TRBV7-2 combines with J gene TRBJ1-3; D is unclear. Per germline, CDR1 SGHTA and CDR2 FQGNSA. V was cut by 2 bases and J by 4 bases, with 12 bases left in between. The CDR3 has 15 residues. CDR3 protein: CASSLFRGTGNTIYF. The CDR3 DNA reads as TGTGCCAGCAGCTTATTTCGGGGTACCGGAAACACCATATATTTT. The complete variable domain, with remaining parts taken from reference TRBV7-2 and TRBJ1-3, reads GAGVSQSPSNKVTEKGKDVELRCDPISGHTALYWYRQSLGQGLEFLIYFQGNSAPDKSGLPSDRFSAERTGGSVSTLTIQRTQQEDSAVYLCASSLFRGTGNTIYFGEGSWLTVV.

The genes are TRBV18 and TRBJ1-2, with D unclear. Trimming took off 3 bases at V and 8 bases at J, with 13 bases between the two ends. This CDR3 has 13 residues. In germline, CDR1 is KGHSH, CDR2 LQKENI. The DNA of the CDR3 is TGTGCCAGCTCACCGGACGACCAGCGGGGCTACACCTTC. Translated: CASSPDDQRGYTF.

This clone was seen just once. The CDR3 loop is CASSPTVYNSPLHF. In DNA, the CDR3 is TGTGCCAGCAGCCCGACAGTCTATAATTCACCCCTCCACTTT. V usage is TRBV14 and J usage is TRBJ1-6; D is possibly TRBD1 (5 bases). Trimming removed 4 bases from V and 3 bases from J, with 7 bases in between. In germline, CDR1 is SGHDN, CDR2 FVKESK. The CDR3 is made up of 14 amino acids.

This clone was seen a handful of times. The J gene is TRBJ2-3, the V gene TRBV28; D call uncertain. The germline V and J ends were trimmed by 5 bases and 10 bases, with 13 bases remaining between them. Germline values: CDR1 MDHEN, CDR2 SYDVKM. CDR3 length equals 12 residues. The CDR3 sequence: CASSPGLAAQYF. As DNA, the CDR3 is TGTGCCAGCAGTCCCGGCTTGGCGGCGCAGTATTTT. The full variable domain, rest sourced from reference TRBV28 and TRBJ2-3, is DVKVTQSSRYLVKRTGEKVFLECVQDMDHENMFWYRQDPGLGLRLIYFSYDVKMKEKGDIPEGYSVSREKKERFSLILESASTNQTSMYLCASSPGLAAQYFGPGTRLTVL.

This chain links TRBV30 with TRBJ2-2; D might be TRBD2 (6 bases). The germline V and J ends were trimmed by 8 bases and 2 bases, with 15 bases remaining between them. The CDR3 has 14 residues. CDR1 and CDR2 from the germline V gene are GTSNPN and SVGIG (reference sequence). The CDR3 DNA reads TGTGCCGGAACAGGCGGGGCTAACACCGGGGAGCTGTTTTTT. Its translation: CAGTGGANTGELFF.

This sequence joins TRBV2 and TRBJ2-1, with 7 bases lining up with TRBD1. The CDR3 consists of 15 residues. The germline V gene encodes CDR1 SNHLY and CDR2 FYNNEI. Trimming took 7 bases from V and 6 from J; bases not matched to a gene: 12. The CDR3 loop is CASKTGQGGVNEQFF. The CDR3 coding sequence is TGTGCCAGCAAGACAGGCCAAGGGGGCGTCAATGAGCAGTTCTTC.

J is TRBJ2-3 and V is TRBV5-1; possible D gene TRBD1, 5 bases. This CDR3 has 15 residues. Germline V lookup: CDR1 SGHRS, CDR2 YFSETQ. Trimming shortened V by 1 base and J by 2 bases, and 11 bases separated the two germline ends. This CDR3 reads CASSLTGHDTDTQYF. The CDR3 nucleotides read TGCGCCAGCAGCTTGACAGGTCACGACACAGATACGCAGTATTTT.

The CDR3 DNA reads as TGTGCCAGCAGTTACCCGGTGTTTGCCGAGCAGTACTTC. Its translation: CASSYPVFAEQYF. The chain has TRBV6-5 and TRBJ2-7; D not resolved. Trimming left V 2 bases short and J 6 bases short, with 11 bases between. The CDR3 spans 13 residues. CDR1 and CDR2 (germline): MNHEY, SVGAGI.

The genes are TRBV6-6 and TRBJ1-3; 9 nucleotides align to TRBD1. The germline gives CDR1 MNHNY, CDR2 SVGAGI (reference sequence). The CDR3 has 16 residues. CDR3 region: CATSPVGQGTGNTIYF. CDR3 nucleotides: TGTGCTACCTCCCCAGTGGGACAGGGCACTGGAAACACCATATATTTT.

V is TRBV6-6 and J is TRBJ2-7, with 12 bases lining up with TRBD2. Unmatched junction bases numbered 2, after V lost 2 bases and J lost 3 bases. Germline V gives CDR1 MNHNY, CDR2 SVGAGI (reference sequence). The CDR3 runs to 15 residues. CDR3 in amino acids: CASSYGLAGNYEQYF. The CDR3 bases are TGTGCCAGCAGTTACGGACTAGCGGGGAACTACGAGCAGTACTTC.

The chain is built from TRBV7-2 and TRBJ2-5; 14 bases map to TRBD2. The CDR3 is 15 residues long. V trimming: 3 bases; J trimming: 5 bases; junction bases outside the gene matches: 2. In germline, CDR1 is SGHTA, CDR2 FQGNSA. The CDR3, as DNA: TGTGCCAGCAGCTTGGGACTAGCGGGAGTTGAGACCCAGTACTTC. This sequence encodes CASSLGLAGVETQYF.

This clone was recorded a few times. The chain has TRBV5-6 and TRBJ2-3; D is unresolved. The germline V and J ends were trimmed by 1 base and 7 bases, with 16 bases remaining between them. Germline CDR1 SGHDT, CDR2 YYEEEE. The length of the CDR3 is 15 residues. The DNA of the CDR3 is TGTGCCAGCAGCTTGTTCGTTTTAGCTACAAATACGCAGTATTTT. Residues: CASSLFVLATNTQYF.

V usage is TRBV28 and J usage is TRBJ2-1; D perhaps matches TRBD1 (5 bases). The germline CDR1 and CDR2 sequences are MDHEN and SYDVKM. V dropped 7 bases and J dropped 6 bases, with 22 bases sitting between them. The CDR3 contains 16 residues. Here the CDR3 DNA reads TGTGCCAGCACCCCATTGGAACAGTTGGGGCTCAATGAGCAGTTCTTC. Protein product: CASTPLEQLGLNEQFF.

This chain links TRBV5-1 with TRBJ2-7, with TRBD1 matching over 10 bases. Trimming removed 4 bases from V and 2 bases from J; junction bases left unmatched: 6. The length of the CDR3 is 15 residues. Looked up from germline, CDR1 is SGHRS and CDR2 is YFSETQ. As DNA, the CDR3 is TGCGCCAGCAGCACCTTGGGACAGGGGACCTACGAGCAGTACTTC. Its protein product is CASSTLGQGTYEQYF.

The gene calls are TRBV27 and TRBJ2-7; 7 bases fit TRBD2. Germline CDR1 MNHEY, CDR2 SMNVEV (reference sequence). CDR3 length: 16 amino acids. The V segment lost 0 bases and the J segment 4 bases; nucleotides outside the gene matches: 9. The CDR3 sequence: CASSLSLGGSRYEQYF. For the CDR3, the DNA is TGTGCCAGCAGTTTATCCCTTGGCGGGAGTAGGTACGAGCAGTACTTC.